Shown below are 29 T cell receptor beta chains from a single sample sequenced in a study of blood T cell repertoires in COVID-19. Method: immunoSEQ multiplex PCR; TCRdb's copy keeps in-frame clones and lacks some. The table includes about 140,000 clones, almost 85% detected once. Sequenced input: PBMCs or T cells enriched from blood (not recorded which). The receptor set was obtained from a man aged 35 to 55 with acute COVID-19.

J is TRBJ2-2 and V is TRBV11-3; 8 bases line up with TRBD2. From germline, CDR1 is SGHNT and CDR2 YENEEA. J was trimmed by 8 bases and V by 5 bases; bases with no gene match: 7. The CDR3 extends over 14 amino acids. DNA for the CDR3: TGTGCCAGCAGCCCGGGAGGGCCGCGAGGGGAGCTGTTTTTT. Encoded protein: CASSPGGPRGELFF.

The rearrangement joins TRBV29-1 to TRBJ2-5, with 10 bases matching TRBD1. The CDR3 totals 16 residues. Per germline, CDR1 SQVTM and CDR2 ANQGSEA. V was clipped by 1 base and J by 5 bases; unmatched bases: 10. CDR3 DNA sequence: TGCAGCGTTGAAGGGCTAGGGACAGGGGTACGGGAGACCCAGTACTTC. Protein product: CSVEGLGTGVRETQYF.

CDR3 DNA: TGTGCCAGCAAGGGGCAGGACCCTTTCGATGAGCAGTTCTTC. It codes for CASKGQDPFDEQFF. The rearrangement uses TRBV28 and TRBJ2-1; the D gene is possibly TRBD1 (5 bases). V was pared by 7 bases and J by 8 bases, with 18 bases between. Germline-derived CDR1 and CDR2 are MDHEN and SYDVKM. This CDR3 spans 14 amino acids. Looking up the rest from reference TRBV28 and TRBJ2-1 gives the full variable domain: DVKVTQSSRYLVKRTGEKVFLECVQDMDHENMFWYRQDPGLGLRLIYFSYDVKMKEKGDIPEGYSVSREKKERFSLILESASTNQTSMYLCASKGQDPFDEQFFGPGTRLTVL.

This chain joins TRBV3-1 (or the pseudogene TRBV3-2) and TRBJ2-5; TRBD2 matches at 10 bases. V was pared by 0 bases and J by 5 bases, with 9 bases of the junction left unmatched. Germline CDR1 reads LGHDT; CDR2 reads YNNKEL (reference sequence). CDR3 length equals 17 residues. CDR3 loop: CASSQERSGRARETQYF. CDR3 sequence (DNA): TGTGCCAGCAGCCAAGAAAGAAGCGGGAGGGCCCGGGAGACCCAGTACTTC.

The chain recombines TRBV19 with TRBJ2-7, with D perhaps TRBD1 (7 bases). The V gene lost 6 bases and the J gene lost 3 bases, with 24 bases spanning the gap. The CDR3 runs to 17 residues. Germline lookup yields CDR1 LNHDA and CDR2 SQIVND (reference sequence). The CDR3 is CASSELPSGGGGYEQYF. The CDR3 DNA is TGTGCCAGTAGCGAGCTTCCTTCAGGGGGAGGAGGCTACGAGCAGTACTTC.

The chain employs TRBV25-1 and TRBJ1-4, with no clear D. Germline V CDR1 and CDR2: MGHDK, SYGVNS. V shed 1 base and J shed 8 bases, with 11 bases lying between them. The CDR3 runs 14 residues. CDR3 sequence reads: CASSEFSGGEKLFF. CDR3 DNA sequence: TGTGCCAGCAGTGAATTTTCAGGCGGGGAAAAACTGTTTTTT.

In its sample, this clone was seen a few times. V gene TRBV4-2 combines with J gene TRBJ2-2; a weak D match, TRBD1 (7 bases). With 1 base removed from V and 6 bases from J, the gap between germline ends came to 12 bases. There are 15 residues in the CDR3. The germline gives CDR1 LGHNA, CDR2 YNFKEQ. The CDR3 nucleotides read TGTGCCAGCAGCCAAGGAACAGGGGAGGCCGGGGAGCTGTTTTTT. Translated: CASSQGTGEAGELFF.

The chain carries TRBV30 and TRBJ1-2, with D unresolved. The germline CDR1 and CDR2 sequences are GTSNPN and SVGIG (reference sequence). This CDR3 comprises 12 residues. The V and J ends lost 1 base and 4 bases respectively, with 7 bases between them. The CDR3 protein is CAWSETFYGYTF. The CDR3 bases are TGTGCCTGGAGTGAGACATTCTATGGCTACACCTTC.

J is TRBJ2-7 and V is TRBV9; 8 bases agree with TRBD2. This CDR3 comprises 15 residues. Germline CDR1 is SGDLS and CDR2 is YYNGEE. After removal of 4 bases from V and 1 base from J, the junction contained 7 bases not matched to a gene. The CDR3 nucleotides are TGTGCCAGCAGCCGTGCCGCGGGAGGTTCCTACGAGCAGTACTTC. It encodes CASSRAAGGSYEQYF.

The rearrangement links TRBV7-2 to TRBJ2-7; TRBD2 aligns across 13 bases. This CDR3 is 15 amino acids long. Germline loops: CDR1 SGHTA, CDR2 FQGNSA. Trimming at V came to 5 bases and at J to 4 bases, leaving 5 bases not matched to a gene. Here the CDR3 reads CASSRTSGSGYEQYF. CDR3 DNA sequence: TGTGCCAGCAGCCGGACTAGCGGGAGTGGATACGAGCAGTACTTC.

V gene TRBV7-9 combines with J gene TRBJ2-2, with D perhaps TRBD1 (6 bases). The germline CDR1 and CDR2 sequences are SEHNR and FQNEAQ (reference sequence). The CDR3 extends over 13 amino acids. Trimming shortened V by 7 bases and J by 6 bases, and 12 bases separated the two germline ends. For the CDR3, the DNA is TGTGCCAGCAATTTAGGGGGATCCGGGGAGCTGTTTTTT. It is translated as CASNLGGSGELFF.

V gene TRBV5-1 combines with J gene TRBJ2-3; D not certain. The germline gives CDR1 SGHRS, CDR2 YFSETQ. The ends were cut back, 2 bases at V and 0 bases at J, with 4 bases in the middle. CDR3 length: 13 amino acids. CDR3: CASSLQSTDTQYF. CDR3 in DNA: TGCGCCAGCAGCTTACAGAGCACAGATACGCAGTATTTT.

This clone was observed once. The gene calls are TRBV5-1 and TRBJ1-3; D not certain. Germline assignment: CDR1 SGHRS and CDR2 YFSETQ. V dropped 0 bases and J dropped 0 bases, with 4 bases sitting between them. The CDR3 runs to 14 residues. CDR3 protein: CASSLGSSGNTIYF. The CDR3 bases are TGCGCCAGCAGCTTGGGGAGCTCTGGAAACACCATATATTTT.

This sequence joins TRBV6-2 or TRBV6-3 and TRBJ1-1; tentative D call: TRBD1 (5 bases). The V end lost 2 bases, the J end lost 5 bases, and 15 bases lay between the germline ends. This CDR3 region has 15 residues. Per germline, CDR1 MNHEY and CDR2 SVGEGT. CDR3 nucleotide sequence: TGTGCCAGCAGTTACGGGTCCAGGGCTGGGACTGAAGCTTTCTTT. It specifies CASSYGSRAGTEAFF.

The chain joins TRBV29-1 to TRBJ2-2; 9 nucleotides agree with TRBD2. The CDR3 extends over 15 amino acids. Trimming at V came to 7 bases and at J to 1 base, leaving 7 bases not matched to a gene. The germline gives CDR1 SQVTM, CDR2 ANQGSEA. CDR3 sequence: CSAQGSGRNTGELFF. The CDR3 coding sequence is TGCAGCGCCCAAGGTAGCGGGAGGAACACCGGGGAGCTGTTTTTT.

This CDR3 is CAWSIGQNTEAFF. CDR3 in DNA: TGTGCCTGGAGCATAGGACAGAACACTGAAGCTTTCTTT. This sequence joins TRBV30 and TRBJ1-1, with a possible D match to TRBD1 (5 bases). Trimming pared 3 bases from V and 1 base from J, leaving 9 bases between. This CDR3 is 13 amino acids long. From germline, CDR1 is GTSNPN and CDR2 SVGIG (reference sequence).

This chain uses TRBV25-1 with TRBJ1-2; 7 bases fit TRBD1. CDR3 size: 16 residues. Germline V CDR1 and CDR2: MGHDK, SYGVNS. The V and J ends lost 5 bases and 8 bases, in that order; junction bases with no gene match: 17. Written as DNA, the CDR3 is TGTGCCAGCAGTCCGATTCAGGGGGTGGATAAGCCGGGCTACACCTTC. Amino acid sequence: CASSPIQGVDKPGYTF.

The sample holds a few counts of this clone. The J gene is TRBJ1-6, the V gene TRBV27, with D possibly TRBD1 on 5 matching bases. V shed 2 bases and J shed 8 bases, with 10 bases lying between them. The CDR3 runs to 14 residues. Germline CDR1 is MNHEY and CDR2 is SMNVEV (reference sequence). The CDR3, as DNA: TGTGCCAGCAGTTTACAACAGGATTATTCACCCCTCCACTTT. Its translation: CASSLQQDYSPLHF.

This chain connects TRBV7-2 to TRBJ1-1, with D perhaps matching TRBD1 (5 bases). Germline-derived CDR1 and CDR2 are SGHTA and FQGNSA. The CDR3 totals 13 residues. Between the trimmed V and J ends, which lost 4 bases and 6 bases, there was a span of 12 bases. The CDR3 coding sequence is TGTGCCAGCAGCTCGTACCCAGGGCCTGAAGCTTTCTTT. Translated, it gives CASSSYPGPEAFF.

The chain recombines TRBV30 with TRBJ1-5; weak D call: TRBD1 (6 bases). Trimming stripped 3 bases from V and 3 bases from J, with 15 bases between. From germline, CDR1 is GTSNPN and CDR2 SVGIG (reference sequence). CDR3 length: 15 residues. In nucleotides, the CDR3 is TGTGCCTGGAGCCGGGGTCGACAGGACAATCAGCCCCAGCATTTT. Encoded protein: CAWSRGRQDNQPQHF.

The J gene is TRBJ2-3, the V gene TRBV30, with 8 nucleotides matching TRBD1. Germline loops: CDR1 GTSNPN, CDR2 SVGIG (reference sequence). V was clipped by 5 bases and J by 6 bases; unmatched bases: 7. CDR3 size: 13 residues. The CDR3 reads CAWGQGAWDTQYF. The CDR3 DNA reads TGTGCCTGGGGTCAGGGGGCGTGGGATACGCAGTATTTT.

The CDR3 region is CAISDRDRTSYNSPLHF. Written as DNA, the CDR3 is TGTGCCATCAGTGACCGGGACAGAACATCCTATAATTCACCCCTCCACTTT. The chain links TRBV10-3 to TRBJ1-6, with 7 bases aligning to TRBD1. J lost 1 base, V lost 3 bases, and 6 bases had no gene match. Germline CDR1 is ENHRY and CDR2 is SYGVKD. The CDR3 runs 17 residues.

V usage is TRBV7-9 and J usage is TRBJ1-5, with 9 bases that match TRBD1. The CDR3 is 17 amino acids. Germline loops: CDR1 SEHNR, CDR2 FQNEAQ (reference sequence). Unmatched junction bases numbered 8, after V lost 5 bases and J lost 0 bases. CDR3 in amino acids: CASSLGDRVLSNQPQHF. CDR3 DNA sequence: TGTGCCAGCAGCCTAGGGGACAGGGTACTTAGCAATCAGCCCCAGCATTTT.

The rearrangement links TRBV4-1 to TRBJ2-7; 7 bases map to TRBD2. The trim removed 4 bases at V and 3 bases at J, leaving 12 bases unmatched. Germline V lookup: CDR1 MGHRA, CDR2 YSYEKL. The CDR3 contains 16 residues. CDR3 nucleotides: TGCGCCAGCAGCCCCGCCCAGAGCGGGACTTACTACGAGCAGTACTTC. This gives the protein CASSPAQSGTYYEQYF.

This chain connects TRBV9 to TRBJ2-7; 9 bases are shared with TRBD1. Trimming cost V 1 base and J 7 bases; bases outside gene matches: 9. CDR1 and CDR2 from the germline V gene are SGDLS and YYNGEE. The CDR3 runs 15 residues. CDR3 region: CASSVSTGGSGEQYF. The CDR3, as DNA: TGTGCCAGCAGCGTATCGACAGGGGGGTCGGGAGAGCAGTACTTC.

CDR3: CASSRRLAGGEYNEQFF. The DNA of the CDR3 is TGCGCCAGCAGCCGACGACTAGCGGGAGGGGAATACAATGAGCAGTTCTTC. The chain couples TRBV4-1 to TRBJ2-1; the match to TRBD2 covers 14 bases. Looked up from germline, CDR1 is MGHRA and CDR2 is YSYEKL. Unmatched junction bases numbered 6, after V lost 4 bases and J lost 4 bases. The CDR3 runs to 17 residues.

The chain has TRBV7-9 and TRBJ1-2, with TRBD1 matching 9 bases. This CDR3 comprises 13 residues. Germline lookup yields CDR1 SEHNR and CDR2 FQNEAQ (reference sequence). V was clipped by 3 bases and J by 7 bases; unmatched bases: 3. The DNA of the CDR3 is TGTGCCAGCAGCTTCGGGACAGGGAGTGGCTACACCTTC. This gives the protein CASSFGTGSGYTF.

V and J are TRBV7-8 and TRBJ2-1; TRBD1 agrees at 8 bases. The junction had 5 bases not matched to a gene; V was cut back by 1 base and J by 9 bases. Germline CDR1 SGHVS, CDR2 FQNEAQ. The CDR3 is made up of 14 amino acids. The CDR3 sequence: CASSLVQGAGEQFF. Here the CDR3 DNA reads TGTGCCAGCAGCTTAGTTCAGGGGGCCGGTGAGCAGTTCTTC.

The rearrangement links TRBV7-8 to TRBJ2-3, with a tentative D call TRBD2 (5 bases). V lost 1 base and J 5 bases, leaving 7 bases between the germline ends. The CDR3 is 13 amino acids. Germline V CDR1 and CDR2: SGHVS, FQNEAQ. The CDR3, as DNA: TGTGCCAGCAGCTTAGGAGGGAGAGATACGCAGTATTTT. Its protein is CASSLGGRDTQYF.